The present TCR beta chain was sequenced within a study of T cells in Graves' hyperthyroidism and ophthalmopathy. Study-level findings and limits: Prediction of ophthalmopathy progression came a median around 7.1 months pre-onset. The authors' 13 V-J model separated ophthalmopathy from stable hyperthyroidism.

This clonotype turned up a few times. No antigen is known for it. TCR beta CDR3 regions were amplified from RNA transcripts. TCR CDR3 regions were first amplified by RT-PCR with HTBI primers. TCRdb redid the calling of the multiplex PCR reads with MiXCR, one entry per CDR3 protein. The table lists 690,000 or so distinct CDR3 sequences, around a sixth of them singletons. Criteria for exclusion of patients were uncontrolled infection, other autoimmune disease, pregnancy or lactation. V dropped 4 bases and J dropped 1; count of bases not matched to a gene: 16. The CDR3 spans 19 residues. CDR1 and CDR2 from the germline V gene are LNHNV and YYDKDF (reference sequence).

Sequenced: blood. The gene calls are TRBV15 and TRBJ1-3, with 7 bases identical to TRBD1. This receptor was taken from a woman aged 45 to 65 with Graves' hyperthyroidism that later progressed to Graves' ophthalmopathy. CDR3 region: CATSTGIRDREGSGNTIYF. The CDR3 bases are TGTGCCACCAGCACTGGAATACGAGACAGGGAAGGGTCTGGAAACACCATATATTTT. The entire variable domain, with the rest obtained from reference TRBV15 and TRBJ1-3, is as follows: DAMVIQNPRYQVTQFGKPVTLSCSQTLNHNVMYWYQQKSSQAPKLLFHYYDKDFNNEADTPDNFQSRRPNTSFCFLDIRSPGLGDTAMYLCATSTGIRDREGSGNTIYFGEGSWLTVV.